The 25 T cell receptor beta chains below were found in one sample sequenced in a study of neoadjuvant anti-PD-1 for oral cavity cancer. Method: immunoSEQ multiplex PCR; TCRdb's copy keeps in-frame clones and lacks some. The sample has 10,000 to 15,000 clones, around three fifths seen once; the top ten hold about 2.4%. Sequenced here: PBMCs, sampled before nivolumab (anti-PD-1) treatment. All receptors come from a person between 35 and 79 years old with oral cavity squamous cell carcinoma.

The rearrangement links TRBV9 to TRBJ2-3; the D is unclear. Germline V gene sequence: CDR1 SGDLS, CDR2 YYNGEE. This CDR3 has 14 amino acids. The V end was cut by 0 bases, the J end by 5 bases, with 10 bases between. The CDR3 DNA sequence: TGTGCCAGCAGCGTAGATGGGTCCATAGATACGCAGTATTTT. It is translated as CASSVDGSIDTQYF.

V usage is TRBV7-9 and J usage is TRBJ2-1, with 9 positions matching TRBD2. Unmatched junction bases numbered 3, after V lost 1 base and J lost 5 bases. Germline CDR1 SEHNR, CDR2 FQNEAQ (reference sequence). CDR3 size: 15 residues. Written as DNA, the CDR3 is TGTGCCAGCAGCTTAGGACTAGCGGCCCACAATGAGCAGTTCTTC. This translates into CASSLGLAAHNEQFF.

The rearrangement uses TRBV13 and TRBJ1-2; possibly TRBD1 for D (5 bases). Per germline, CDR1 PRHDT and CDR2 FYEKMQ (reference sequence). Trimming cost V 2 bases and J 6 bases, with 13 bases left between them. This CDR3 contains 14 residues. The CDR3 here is CASSLLSGLHGYTF. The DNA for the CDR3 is TGTGCCAGCAGCTTATTGTCGGGGCTCCATGGCTACACCTTC.

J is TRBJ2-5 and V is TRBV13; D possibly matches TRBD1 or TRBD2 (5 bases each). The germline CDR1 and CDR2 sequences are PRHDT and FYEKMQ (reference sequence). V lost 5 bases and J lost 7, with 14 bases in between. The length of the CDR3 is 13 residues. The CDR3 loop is CASSPGPSGTQYF. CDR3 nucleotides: TGTGCCAGCAGCCCGGGGCCGTCCGGGACCCAGTACTTC.

The CDR3 bases are TGCGCCAGCAGCCCGGGGACAGGGGCAAGGATAAACTATGGCTACACCTTC. As protein: CASSPGTGARINYGYTF. The chain couples TRBV5-1 to TRBJ1-2; 10 bases align to TRBD1. Per germline, CDR1 SGHRS and CDR2 YFSETQ. V shed 4 bases, J shed 2 bases, and the junction held 11 bases outside the gene matches. The CDR3 has 17 residues. The entire variable domain, with the rest obtained from reference TRBV5-1 and TRBJ1-2, is as follows: KAGVTQTPRYLIKTRGQQVTLSCSPISGHRSVSWYQQTPGQGLQFLFEYFSETQRNKGNFPGRFSGRQFSNSRSEMNVSTLELGDSALYLCASSPGTGARINYGYTFGSGTRLTVV.

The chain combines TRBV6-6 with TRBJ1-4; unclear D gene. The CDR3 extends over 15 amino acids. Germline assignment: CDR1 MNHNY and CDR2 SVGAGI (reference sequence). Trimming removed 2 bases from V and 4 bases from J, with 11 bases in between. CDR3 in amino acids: CASSYVGGLNEKLFF. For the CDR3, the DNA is TGTGCCAGCAGTTACGTAGGAGGGCTTAATGAAAAACTGTTTTTT.

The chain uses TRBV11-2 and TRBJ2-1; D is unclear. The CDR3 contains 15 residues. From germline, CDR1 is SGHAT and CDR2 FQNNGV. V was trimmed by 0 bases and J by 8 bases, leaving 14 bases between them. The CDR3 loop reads CASSLDLPGFYEQFF. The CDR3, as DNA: TGTGCCAGCAGCTTAGATCTACCCGGTTTTTATGAGCAGTTCTTC. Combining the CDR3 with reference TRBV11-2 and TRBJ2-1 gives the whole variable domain EAGVAQSPRYKIIEKRQSVAFWCNPISGHATLYWYQQILGQGPKLLIQFQNNGVVDDSQLPKDRFSAERLKGVDSTLKIQPAKLEDSAVYLCASSLDLPGFYEQFFGPGTRLTVL.

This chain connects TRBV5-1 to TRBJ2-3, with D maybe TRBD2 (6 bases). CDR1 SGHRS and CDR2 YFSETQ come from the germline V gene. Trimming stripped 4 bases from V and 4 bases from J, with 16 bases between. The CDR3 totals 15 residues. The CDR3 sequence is CASSRGDREPDTQYF. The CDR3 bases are TGCGCCAGCAGCAGAGGTGATCGGGAGCCAGATACGCAGTATTTT.

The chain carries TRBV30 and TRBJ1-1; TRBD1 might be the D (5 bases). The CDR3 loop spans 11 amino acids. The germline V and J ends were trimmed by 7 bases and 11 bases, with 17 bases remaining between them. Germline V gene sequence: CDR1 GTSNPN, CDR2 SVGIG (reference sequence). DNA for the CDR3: TGTGCCTTGGAGGAGGGGCTTGGGGCTTTCTTT. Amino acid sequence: CALEEGLGAFF.

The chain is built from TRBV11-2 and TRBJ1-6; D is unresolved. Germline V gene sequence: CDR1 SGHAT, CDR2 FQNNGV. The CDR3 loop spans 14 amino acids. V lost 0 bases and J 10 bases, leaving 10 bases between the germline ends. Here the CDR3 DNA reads TGTGCCAGCAGCTTAGAAGGGTCGGAATCACCCCTCCACTTT. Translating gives CASSLEGSESPLHF.

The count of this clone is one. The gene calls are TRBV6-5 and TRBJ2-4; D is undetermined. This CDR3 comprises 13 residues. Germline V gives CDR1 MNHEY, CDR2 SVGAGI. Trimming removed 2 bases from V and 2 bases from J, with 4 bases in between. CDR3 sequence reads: CASSYNPKNIQYF. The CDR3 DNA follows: TGTGCCAGCAGTTACAACCCCAAAAACATTCAGTACTTC.

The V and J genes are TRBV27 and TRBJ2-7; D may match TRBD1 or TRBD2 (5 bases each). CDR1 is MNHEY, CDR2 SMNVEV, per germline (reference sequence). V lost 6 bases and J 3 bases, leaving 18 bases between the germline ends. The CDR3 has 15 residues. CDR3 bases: TGTGCCAGCAGAAGAGACCGAGGGGTTGGCTACGAGCAGTACTTC. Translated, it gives CASRRDRGVGYEQYF.

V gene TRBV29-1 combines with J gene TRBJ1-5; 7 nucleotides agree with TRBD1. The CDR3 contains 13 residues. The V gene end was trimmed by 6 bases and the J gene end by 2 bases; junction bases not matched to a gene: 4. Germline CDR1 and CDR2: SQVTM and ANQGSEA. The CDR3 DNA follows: TGCAGCGTCCGCGACAGGGGCAATCAGCCCCAGCATTTT. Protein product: CSVRDRGNQPQHF.

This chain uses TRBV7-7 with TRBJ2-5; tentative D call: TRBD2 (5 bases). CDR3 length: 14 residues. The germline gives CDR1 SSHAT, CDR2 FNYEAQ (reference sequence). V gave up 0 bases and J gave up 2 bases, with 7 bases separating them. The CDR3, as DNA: TGTGCCAGCAGCTTAGCCGGGGAACAAGAGACCCAGTACTTC. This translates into CASSLAGEQETQYF.

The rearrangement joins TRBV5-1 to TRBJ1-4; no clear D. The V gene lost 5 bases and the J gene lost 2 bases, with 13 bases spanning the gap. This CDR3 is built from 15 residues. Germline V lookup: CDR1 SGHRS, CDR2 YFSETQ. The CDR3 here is CASRNQGKTNEKLFF. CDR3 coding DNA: TGCGCCAGCAGAAATCAAGGGAAGACTAATGAAAAACTGTTTTTT.

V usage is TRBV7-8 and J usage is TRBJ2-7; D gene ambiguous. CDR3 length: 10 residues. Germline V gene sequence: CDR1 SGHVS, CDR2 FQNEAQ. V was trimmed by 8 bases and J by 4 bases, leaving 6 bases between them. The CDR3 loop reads CASGLYEQYF. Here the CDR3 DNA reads TGTGCCAGCGGTTTATACGAGCAGTACTTC.

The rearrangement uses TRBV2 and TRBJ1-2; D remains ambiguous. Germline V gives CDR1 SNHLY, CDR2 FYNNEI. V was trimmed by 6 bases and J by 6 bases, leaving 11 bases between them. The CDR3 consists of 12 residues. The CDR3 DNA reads TGTGCCAGCAGGTTGGGGAGGGATGGCTACACCTTC. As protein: CASRLGRDGYTF.

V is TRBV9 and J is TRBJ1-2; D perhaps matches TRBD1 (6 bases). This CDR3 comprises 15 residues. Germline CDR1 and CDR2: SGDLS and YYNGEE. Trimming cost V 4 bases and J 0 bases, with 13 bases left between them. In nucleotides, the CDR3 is TGTGCCAGCAGCCCCGAGGGGGATCCTAACTATGGCTACACCTTC. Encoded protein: CASSPEGDPNYGYTF.

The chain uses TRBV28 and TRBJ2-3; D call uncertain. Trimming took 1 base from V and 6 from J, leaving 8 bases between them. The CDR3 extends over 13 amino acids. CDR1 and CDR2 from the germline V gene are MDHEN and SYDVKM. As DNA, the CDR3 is TGTGCCAGCAGTTTATTCGGACGCGATACGCAGTATTTT. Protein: CASSLFGRDTQYF.

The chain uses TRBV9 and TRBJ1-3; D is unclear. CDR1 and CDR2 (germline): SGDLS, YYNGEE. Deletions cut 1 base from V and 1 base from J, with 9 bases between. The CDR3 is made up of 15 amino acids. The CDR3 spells CASSVTQFSGNTIYF. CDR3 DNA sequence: TGTGCCAGCAGCGTAACTCAATTTTCTGGAAACACCATATATTTT.

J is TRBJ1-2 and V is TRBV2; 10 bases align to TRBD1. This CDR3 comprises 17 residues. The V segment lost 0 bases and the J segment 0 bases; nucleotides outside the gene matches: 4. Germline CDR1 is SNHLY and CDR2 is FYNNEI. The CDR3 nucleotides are TGTGCCAGCAGTGAAGCCGGGACAGGGGTTTCTAACTATGGCTACACCTTC. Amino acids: CASSEAGTGVSNYGYTF.

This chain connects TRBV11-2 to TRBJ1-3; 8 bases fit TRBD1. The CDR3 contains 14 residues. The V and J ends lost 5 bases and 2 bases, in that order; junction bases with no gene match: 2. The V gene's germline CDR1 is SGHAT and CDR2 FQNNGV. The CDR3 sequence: CASSAGGPGNTIYF. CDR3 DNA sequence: TGTGCCAGCAGCGCAGGGGGCCCTGGAAACACCATATATTTT.

CDR3 loop: CASSQEGSTNYGYTF. Written as DNA, the CDR3 is TGCGCCAGCAGTCAGGAAGGGAGTACTAACTATGGCTACACCTTC. V is TRBV4-1 and J is TRBJ1-2; D is undetermined. Trimming stripped 6 bases from V and 0 bases from J, with 14 bases between. There are 15 residues in the CDR3. The V gene's germline CDR1 is MGHRA and CDR2 YSYEKL.

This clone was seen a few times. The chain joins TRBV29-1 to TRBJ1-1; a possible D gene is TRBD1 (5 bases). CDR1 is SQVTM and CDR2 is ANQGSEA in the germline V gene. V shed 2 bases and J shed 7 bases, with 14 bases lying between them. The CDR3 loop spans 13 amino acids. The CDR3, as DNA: TGCAGCGTTGAAAGGCCCAGGGCGGTTGAAGCTTTCTTT. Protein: CSVERPRAVEAFF.

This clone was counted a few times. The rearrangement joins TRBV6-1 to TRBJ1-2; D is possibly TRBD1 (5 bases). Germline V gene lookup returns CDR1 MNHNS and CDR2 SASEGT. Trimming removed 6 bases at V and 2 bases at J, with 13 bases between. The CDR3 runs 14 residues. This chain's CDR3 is CASRAQRGNYGYTF. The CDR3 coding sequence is TGTGCCAGCAGAGCCCAAAGGGGAAACTATGGCTACACCTTC.